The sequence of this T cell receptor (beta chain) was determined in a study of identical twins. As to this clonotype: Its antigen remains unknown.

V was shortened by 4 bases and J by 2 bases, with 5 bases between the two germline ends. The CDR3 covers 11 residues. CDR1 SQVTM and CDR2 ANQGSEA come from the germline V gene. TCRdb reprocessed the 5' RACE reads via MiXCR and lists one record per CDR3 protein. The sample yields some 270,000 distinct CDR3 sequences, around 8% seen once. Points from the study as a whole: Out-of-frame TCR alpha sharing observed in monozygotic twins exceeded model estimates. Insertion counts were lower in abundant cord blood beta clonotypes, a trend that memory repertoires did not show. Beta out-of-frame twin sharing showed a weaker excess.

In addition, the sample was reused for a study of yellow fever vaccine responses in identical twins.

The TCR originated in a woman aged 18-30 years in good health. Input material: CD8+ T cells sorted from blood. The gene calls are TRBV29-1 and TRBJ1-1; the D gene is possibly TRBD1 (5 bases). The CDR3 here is CSVGTNTEAFF. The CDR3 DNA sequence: TGCAGCGTTGGGACAAACACTGAAGCTTTCTTT.